A single sample gave rise to the 30 T cell receptor beta chains below, sequenced in a study of T cells in Graves' hyperthyroidism and ophthalmopathy. Amplification of TCR beta CDR3 regions used RNA as the template. RT-PCR in the first round (using the HTBI primer set) targeted the TCR CDR3. One entry per CDR3 protein, called by TCRdb with MiXCR from the multiplex PCR reads. The table has about 690,000 distinct CDR3 sequences, around a sixth seen once; the top ten hold around 15%. Material: blood. These receptors were taken from a man aged 50 to 59 with Graves' hyperthyroidism.

This clonotype occurred a few times. The chain couples TRBV9 to TRBJ2-3, with 12 bases that match TRBD2. The ends lost 2 bases at V and 2 bases at J; junction bases unmatched: 3. CDR1 SGDLS and CDR2 YYNGEE come from the germline V gene. This CDR3 spans 16 amino acids. The CDR3 nucleotides read TGTGCCAGCAGCGTCGCTAGCGGGAGGGCCACAGATACGCAGTATTTT. Its translation: CASSVASGRATDTQYF.

This clonotype was counted a few times. This rearrangement joins TRBV28 to TRBJ1-1, with a tentative D call TRBD1 (5 bases). The V end was cut by 3 bases, the J end by 1 base, with 9 bases between. CDR1 is MDHEN, CDR2 SYDVKM, per germline. The CDR3 extends over 14 amino acids. The CDR3: CASSFWTPNTEAFF. CDR3 bases: TGTGCCAGCAGTTTCTGGACACCGAACACTGAAGCTTTCTTT.

This clonotype has more than one count but fewer than ten. The CDR3 nucleotides are TGTGCCAGCAGCACTATCCGACAGGGGGCTGGTTCACCCCTCCACTTT. It translates to CASSTIRQGAGSPLHF. This chain links TRBV7-9 with TRBJ1-6; 10 nucleotides line up with TRBD1. The V and J ends lost 5 bases and 9 bases, in that order; junction bases with no gene match: 10. The germline gives CDR1 SEHNR, CDR2 FQNEAQ (reference sequence). The CDR3 runs to 16 residues.

In its sample, this clonotype was seen many times. The chain employs TRBV27 and TRBJ2-5; unclear D gene. This CDR3 has 12 residues. Germline V gene sequence: CDR1 MNHEY, CDR2 SMNVEV (reference sequence). V was pared by 6 bases and J by 5 bases, with 10 bases between. The CDR3 reads CASRGSLETQYF. CDR3 DNA: TGTGCCAGCAGAGGGTCTCTGGAGACCCAGTACTTC.

This clonotype was counted ten times or more. The V gene is TRBV3-1, the J gene TRBJ2-7; D is ambiguous. The CDR3 runs 15 residues. Trimming removed 0 bases from V and 0 bases from J, with 9 bases in between. Germline V gene lookup returns CDR1 LGHDT and CDR2 YNNKEL (reference sequence). The CDR3 DNA follows: TGTGCCAGCAGCCAAGATCAGGCCTACTCCTACGAGCAGTACTTC. Its protein product is CASSQDQAYSYEQYF.

A word on this clonotype: Given a much more abundant clone one base away, this may be a read error. The rearrangement uses TRBV11-2 and TRBJ2-7; the D call may be TRBD1 or TRBD2 (6 bases each). V was cut by 1 base and J by 6 bases, with 19 bases left in between. The V gene's germline CDR1 is SGHAT and CDR2 FQNNGV. CDR3 length equals 16 residues. CDR3 in amino acids: CASSLATGGPICEQYF. The DNA for the CDR3 is TGTGCCAGCAGCTTAGCGACAGGAGGGCCCATTTGCGAGCAGTACTTC.

This clonotype was detected many times. The J gene is TRBJ2-1, the V gene TRBV9, with D perhaps matching TRBD2 (6 bases). With 0 bases removed from V and 7 bases from J, the gap between germline ends came to 11 bases. Germline CDR1 SGDLS, CDR2 YYNGEE. The CDR3 contains 14 residues. The CDR3 protein is CASSVGGLSNEQFF. The CDR3 DNA sequence: TGTGCCAGCAGCGTAGGGGGACTCTCGAATGAGCAGTTCTTC.

In its sample, this clonotype was seen many times. The chain couples TRBV6-1 to TRBJ1-2; 7 nucleotides match TRBD1. The junction had 0 bases not matched to a gene; V was cut back by 7 bases and J by 4 bases. This CDR3 contains 11 residues. CDR1 MNHNS and CDR2 SASEGT come from the germline V gene. CDR3 in DNA: TGTGCCAGCACAGGGGGCTATGGCTACACCTTC. Protein product: CASTGGYGYTF.

This chain joins TRBV27 and TRBJ1-4; possibly TRBD1 for D (6 bases). V gave up 6 bases and J gave up 1 base, with 9 bases separating them. Germline CDR1 and CDR2: MNHEY and SMNVEV (reference sequence). The CDR3 extends over 14 amino acids. CDR3 sequence: CASSQQGTNEKLFF. The DNA for the CDR3 is TGTGCCAGCAGCCAACAGGGAACTAATGAAAAACTGTTTTTT.

The chain recombines TRBV20-1 with TRBJ2-7; D is possibly TRBD1 (6 bases). The germline V and J ends were trimmed by 5 bases and 4 bases, with 15 bases remaining between them. The CDR3 is 13 amino acids. In germline, CDR1 is DFQATT, CDR2 SNEGSKA (reference sequence). CDR3 residues: CSAGDIPLYEQYF. Written as DNA, the CDR3 is TGCAGTGCTGGGGACATCCCGCTTTACGAGCAGTACTTC.

This clonotype was counted many times. V and J are TRBV28 and TRBJ1-1; D possibly corresponds to TRBD1 (6 bases). Per germline, CDR1 MDHEN and CDR2 SYDVKM. Between the trimmed V and J ends, which lost 7 bases and 5 bases, there was a span of 17 bases. The CDR3 totals 14 residues. The CDR3, as DNA: TGTGCCAGCACCCCCGGGGGGCTCAAGACTGAAGCTTTCTTT. Translating gives CASTPGGLKTEAFF.

The V gene is TRBV4-3, the J gene TRBJ2-7; TRBD2 matches 7 bases. Germline trimming cut 0 bases from V and 4 bases from J; bases unmatched to any gene: 6. The CDR3 runs 15 residues. Germline values: CDR1 LGHNA, CDR2 YSLEER. CDR3 protein: CASSQDVGGSYEQYF. Here the CDR3 DNA reads TGCGCCAGCAGCCAAGATGTGGGCGGGAGTTACGAGCAGTACTTC.

Many counts were recorded for this clonotype. The V call is TRBV11-2, the J call TRBJ1-2; tentatively, D is TRBD1 (5 bases). Germline-derived CDR1 and CDR2 are SGHAT and FQNNGV. Deletions cut 0 bases from V and 4 bases from J, with 18 bases between. The length of the CDR3 is 17 residues. The CDR3 reads CASSLDRGGFFPYGYTF. CDR3 DNA: TGTGCCAGCAGCTTAGATCGGGGGGGATTTTTTCCCTATGGCTACACCTTC.

The chain couples TRBV7-9 to TRBJ1-1; D is uncertain. V lost 5 bases and J 1 base, leaving 11 bases between the germline ends. The CDR3 runs to 14 residues. CDR1 is SEHNR and CDR2 is FQNEAQ in the germline V gene (reference sequence). The CDR3 nucleotides read TGTGCCAGCAGCCCAACGTTGGAGAACACTGAAGCTTTCTTT. It translates to CASSPTLENTEAFF.

This clonotype was seen a few times. Relative to the germline gene, one junction end is altered; a read error may explain this. The rearrangement links TRBV28 to TRBJ1-1; no clear D. Germline V gene sequence: CDR1 MDHEN, CDR2 SYDVKM. This CDR3 spans 12 amino acids. CDR3 loop: CASRLINTEAFF. In nucleotides, the CDR3 is TGTGCCAGCAGGTTGATTAACACTGAAGCCTTCTTT.

This clonotype appeared many times. The rearrangement links TRBV6-2 or TRBV6-3 to TRBJ2-1; D uncertain. V lost 10 bases and J 8 bases, leaving 18 bases between the germline ends. Germline V CDR1 and CDR2: MNHEY, SVGEGT. This CDR3 contains 13 residues. CDR3 sequence (DNA): TGTGCCACCATTATCGGAGCCTCGGATGAGCAGTTCTTC. It yields the protein CATIIGASDEQFF.

This clonotype appeared a few times. The genes are TRBV7-3 and TRBJ2-3, with D perhaps being TRBD1 or TRBD2 (6 bases each). The V gene lost 0 bases and the J gene lost 1 base, with 11 bases spanning the gap. The germline V gene encodes CDR1 SGHTA and CDR2 FQGTGA. CDR3 length equals 16 residues. DNA of the CDR3: TGTGCCAGCAGCTTAACGACCGGGGGCCGCACAGATACGCAGTATTTT. This gives the protein CASSLTTGGRTDTQYF.

The chain is built from TRBV3-1 and TRBJ2-7; the D gene is possibly TRBD1 (6 bases). V lost 2 bases to trimming and J lost 3 bases, with 14 bases between them. The CDR3 runs to 15 residues. Germline CDR1 and CDR2: LGHDT and YNNKEL (reference sequence). CDR3 in amino acids: CASSQYRDTDYEQYF. CDR3 nucleotide sequence: TGTGCCAGCAGCCAATACCGGGACACTGACTACGAGCAGTACTTC.

This clonotype has at least ten counts. This chain's CDR3 is CASSLTGASNQPQHF. The CDR3 DNA reads as TGTGCCAGCAGCTTAACGGGGGCAAGCAATCAGCCCCAGCATTTT. The V and J genes are TRBV7-3 and TRBJ1-5; the D gene is possibly TRBD1 (6 bases). The CDR3 is 15 amino acids. V was clipped by 0 bases and J by 1 base, with 7 bases between them. Germline values: CDR1 SGHTA, CDR2 FQGTGA.

The V gene is TRBV5-1, the J gene TRBJ1-4, with 7 bases lining up with TRBD1. CDR3 length: 15 residues. Per germline, CDR1 SGHRS and CDR2 YFSETQ. J was trimmed by 7 bases and V by 4 bases; bases with no gene match: 10. The CDR3 coding sequence is TGCGCCAGCAGCGAAACAGGGGACAATGTTGAAAAACTGTTTTTT. Amino acids: CASSETGDNVEKLFF. Variable domain in full (rest from reference TRBV5-1 and TRBJ1-4): KAGVTQTPRYLIKTRGQQVTLSCSPISGHRSVSWYQQTPGQGLQFLFEYFSETQRNKGNFPGRFSGRQFSNSRSEMNVSTLELGDSALYLCASSETGDNVEKLFFGSGTQLSVL.

V and J are TRBV12-3 or TRBV12-4 and TRBJ2-1; 8 positions match TRBD2. With V trimmed by 2 bases and J by 4 bases, 4 bases remained unmatched. This CDR3 has 15 residues. The CDR3 bases are TGTGCCAGCAGTTTATACACTAGCGGATACAATGAGCAGTTCTTC. Protein sequence: CASSLYTSGYNEQFF.

This clonotype was picked up a small number of times. CDR3 in DNA: TGTGCCAGCAGCGCCCTCCCGGGAGAAGACACCGGGGAGCTGTTTTTT. It yields the protein CASSALPGEDTGELFF. This rearrangement joins TRBV7-9 to TRBJ2-2; a possible D gene is TRBD2 (6 bases). The length of the CDR3 is 16 residues. The V gene's germline CDR1 is SEHNR and CDR2 FQNEAQ (reference sequence). The ends were cut back, 5 bases at V and 3 bases at J, with 16 bases in the middle.

V is TRBV20-1 and J is TRBJ2-3; no firm D call. This CDR3 is built from 15 residues. V lost 3 bases, J lost 2 bases, and 15 bases lay in between. The germline CDR1 and CDR2 sequences are DFQATT and SNEGSKA (reference sequence). The DNA of the CDR3 is TGCAGTGCTAGTCTTAGTTCTGACCCCACAGATACGCAGTATTTT. The encoded protein is CSASLSSDPTDTQYF.

The rearrangement joins TRBV20-1 to TRBJ2-5; D uncertain. This CDR3 has 14 residues. V was pared by 5 bases and J by 0 bases, with 13 bases between. Germline V lookup: CDR1 DFQATT, CDR2 SNEGSKA (reference sequence). The DNA of the CDR3 is TGCAGTGCTCGTCGGCGAGAATACCAAGAGACCCAGTACTTC. Encoded protein: CSARRREYQETQYF.

In its sample, this clonotype was seen many times. The chain is built from TRBV9 and TRBJ2-5; D remains unclear. The ends were cut back, 3 bases at V and 4 bases at J, with 13 bases in the middle. The CDR3 runs to 14 residues. CDR1 is SGDLS, CDR2 YYNGEE, per germline. As DNA, the CDR3 is TGTGCCAGCAGCGGAAGGACGGAAGGAGAGACCCAGTACTTC. This translates into CASSGRTEGETQYF.

This chain joins TRBV6-5 and TRBJ2-1, with TRBD1 matching over 7 bases. Looked up from germline, CDR1 is MNHEY and CDR2 is SVGAGI. The CDR3 loop spans 16 amino acids. Trimming took 4 bases from V and 7 from J; bases not matched to a gene: 13. The CDR3 sequence is CASSSPGGRPWNEQFF. The CDR3 nucleotides read TGTGCCAGCAGTTCCCCAGGGGGTCGACCTTGGAATGAGCAGTTCTTC.

This clonotype has just a few counts. This rearrangement joins TRBV12-3 or TRBV12-4 to TRBJ2-5; TRBD2 matches at 10 bases. The CDR3 extends over 16 amino acids. The trim removed 6 bases at V and 0 bases at J, leaving 7 bases unmatched. CDR3 loop: CASRPGLAVDQETQYF. In DNA, the CDR3 is TGTGCCAGCAGACCCGGACTAGCGGTGGACCAAGAGACCCAGTACTTC.

This clonotype appeared many times. The genes are TRBV24-1 and TRBJ2-5; TRBD1 matches at 9 bases. With 5 bases clipped from V and 4 bases from J, the junction kept 7 bases outside the gene matches. This CDR3 spans 15 amino acids. Germline lookup yields CDR1 KGHDR and CDR2 SFDVKD. This CDR3 reads CATSVGTGIGETQYF. CDR3 nucleotide sequence: TGTGCCACCAGTGTTGGGACAGGGATCGGAGAGACCCAGTACTTC.

The V and J genes are TRBV24-1 and TRBJ2-1, with TRBD2 identical over 11 bases. Germline-derived CDR1 and CDR2 are KGHDR and SFDVKD. CDR3 length: 17 residues. V was pared by 2 bases and J by 1 base, with 3 bases of the junction left unmatched. DNA of the CDR3: TGTGCCACCAGTGATTCCGGGACTAGCGGATCCTACAATGAGCAGTTCTTC. Its translation: CATSDSGTSGSYNEQFF.

This clonotype was counted only a few times. The chain joins TRBV6-1 to TRBJ1-1, with no clear D. The CDR3 is made up of 14 amino acids. CDR1 and CDR2 from the germline V gene are MNHNS and SASEGT. Trimming stripped 2 bases from V and 1 base from J, with 8 bases between. The CDR3 coding sequence is TGTGCCAGCAGTGAACGGGTAACGAACACTGAAGCTTTCTTT. Translated, it gives CASSERVTNTEAFF.